Shown below are 2 T cell receptor beta chains from a single sample sequenced in a study of blood T cell repertoires in COVID-19. Here immunoSEQ multiplex PCR was the method, and the copy in TCRdb shows in-frame clones only, minus some. Of tens of thousands of clones in the sample, approximately 80% were seen once. The specimen sequenced was peripheral blood. Receptor source: a man in his 70s with COVID-19, enrolled during active disease.

This rearrangement joins TRBV2 to TRBJ2-3; 10 bases line up with TRBD2. This CDR3 comprises 15 residues. Germline assignment: CDR1 SNHLY and CDR2 FYNNEI. J was trimmed by 6 bases and V by 8 bases; bases with no gene match: 11. The CDR3 reads CASGPGTSVSDTQYF. CDR3 DNA: TGTGCCAGCGGGCCCGGGACTAGCGTTTCGGATACGCAGTATTTT.

The chain couples TRBV2 to TRBJ2-1, with D possibly matching TRBD2 (6 bases). Per the germline V gene, CDR1 is SNHLY and CDR2 is FYNNEI. Trimming left V 6 bases short and J 7 bases short, with 22 bases between. CDR3 length equals 16 residues. The CDR3 DNA reads as TGTGCCAGCAGCGACGGAGGGGCCAGCGTAGGGAATGAGCAGTTCTTC. Its protein product is CASSDGGASVGNEQFF. Supplemented by reference TRBV2 and TRBJ2-1, the full variable domain reads EPEVTQTPSHQVTQMGQEVILRCVPISNHLYFYWYRQILGQKVEFLVSFYNNEISEKSEIFDDQFSVERPDGSNFTLKIRSTKLEDSAMYFCASSDGGASVGNEQFFGPGTRLTVL.